This is a list of T cell receptor beta chains from one sample in a study of Tregs in tolerant kidney transplant recipients. The data were produced by immunoSEQ multiplex PCR, yet TCRdb's version contains in-frame clones alone and is incomplete. This repertoire shows approximately 98,000 clones, 90% found once; its top ten account for 0.34%. This sample comprised CD4+ T cells from blood, obtained before the transplant. The origin of the receptors is a human donor who received a combined kidney and bone marrow transplant. The CDR3 runs from the conserved cysteine through the conserved F or W. D genes are given only for firm matches. Not every row has a clone size; where given, it reads once, few, many or a size class.

v_call: TRBV19
j_call: TRBJ1-5
d_call: .
clone_size: few
cdr3_aa: CASSGSGNQPQHF
cdr3_nt: TGTGCCAGTAGTGGGTCGGGGAATCAGCCCCAGCATTTT

v_call: TRBV10-1
j_call: TRBJ1-1
d_call: .
clone_size: .
cdr3_aa: CASSGGLNTEAFF
cdr3_nt: TGCGCCAGCAGTGGAGGGTTAAACACTGAAGCTTTCTTT

v_call: TRBV29-1
j_call: TRBJ2-1
d_call: .
clone_size: .
cdr3_aa: CSATNGGYNEQFF
cdr3_nt: TGCAGCGCCACGAACGGGGGCTACAATGAGCAGTTCTTC

v_call: TRBV29-1
j_call: TRBJ2-4
d_call: TRBD2
clone_size: .
cdr3_aa: CSVEWSGGPKNIQYF
cdr3_nt: TGCAGCGTTGAGTGGAGCGGGGGGCCCAAAAACATTCAGTACTTC

v_call: TRBV7-2
j_call: TRBJ2-7
d_call: TRBD2
clone_size: .
cdr3_aa: CASSPNPLAGVDEQYF
cdr3_nt: TGTGCCAGCAGCCCCAACCCACTAGCGGGAGTGGACGAGCAGTACTTC

v_call: TRBV29-1
j_call: TRBJ2-6
d_call: .
clone_size: .
cdr3_aa: CSVVFRNSGANVLTF
cdr3_nt: TGCAGCGTTGTTTTCCGTAACTCTGGGGCCAACGTCCTGACTTTC

v_call: TRBV5-1
j_call: TRBJ2-2
d_call: .
clone_size: few
cdr3_aa: CASSLGTAMNTGELFF
cdr3_nt: TGCGCCAGCAGCTTGGGGACAGCAATGAACACCGGGGAGCTGTTTTTT

v_call: TRBV5-1
j_call: TRBJ2-3
d_call: TRBD2
clone_size: once
cdr3_aa: CASSGGTSGSTDTQYF
cdr3_nt: TGCGCCAGCAGCGGCGGGACTAGCGGTAGCACAGATACGCAGTATTTT

v_call: TRBV5-1
j_call: TRBJ2-3
d_call: TRBD2
clone_size: .
cdr3_aa: CASSSLERVAGVGDTQYF
cdr3_nt: TGCGCCAGCAGCTCACTAGAGAGAGTAGCGGGAGTGGGGGATACGCAGTATTTT

v_call: TRBV11-2
j_call: TRBJ2-1
d_call: TRBD1
clone_size: .
cdr3_aa: CASSSDRGPSYNEQFF
cdr3_nt: TGTGCCAGCAGCTCGGACAGGGGGCCCTCCTACAATGAGCAGTTCTTC

v_call: TRBV7-8
j_call: TRBJ1-1
d_call: .
clone_size: once
cdr3_aa: CASSERLGPLMNTEAFF
cdr3_nt: TGTGCCAGCAGCGAAAGGCTTGGGCCTCTCATGAACACTGAAGCTTTCTTT

v_call: TRBV5-4
j_call: TRBJ2-2
d_call: TRBD2
clone_size: once
cdr3_aa: CASSFFLAAGGYTGELFF
cdr3_nt: TGTGCCAGCAGCTTTTTCCTCGCCGCGGGAGGATATACCGGGGAGCTGTTTTTT

v_call: TRBV7-9
j_call: TRBJ1-5
d_call: .
clone_size: .
cdr3_aa: CASSVYPGGGDQPQHF
cdr3_nt: TGTGCCAGCAGCGTTTATCCGGGGGGGGGAGATCAGCCCCAGCATTTT

v_call: TRBV5-1
j_call: TRBJ2-6
d_call: .
clone_size: .
cdr3_aa: CASRPDRANVLTF
cdr3_nt: TGCGCCAGCAGACCGGACAGGGCCAACGTCCTGACTTTC

v_call: TRBV7-8
j_call: TRBJ1-2
d_call: TRBD1
clone_size: .
cdr3_aa: CASSPRDRSRGYTF
cdr3_nt: TGTGCCAGCAGCCCGAGGGACAGGAGCCGGGGCTACACCTTC

v_call: TRBV6-1
j_call: TRBJ2-7
d_call: TRBD1
clone_size: .
cdr3_aa: CASSEAAGTVPREQYF
cdr3_nt: TGTGCCAGCAGTGAAGCCGCCGGGACAGTGCCAAGAGAGCAGTACTTC

v_call: TRBV10-1
j_call: TRBJ1-1
d_call: TRBD1
clone_size: once
cdr3_aa: CASSGDRGKVNTEAFF
cdr3_nt: TGCGCCAGCAGTGGGGACAGGGGGAAGGTGAACACTGAAGCTTTCTTT

v_call: TRBV29-1
j_call: TRBJ1-2
d_call: .
clone_size: .
cdr3_aa: CSVSDISANYGYTF
cdr3_nt: TGCAGCGTCTCGGACATAAGTGCTAACTATGGCTACACCTTC

v_call: TRBV19
j_call: TRBJ1-2
d_call: TRBD1
clone_size: few
cdr3_aa: CASTRPGQGVNGYTF
cdr3_nt: TGTGCCAGTACTCGCCCGGGACAGGGGGTAAATGGCTACACCTTC

v_call: TRBV18
j_call: TRBJ1-4
d_call: .
clone_size: .
cdr3_aa: CASSPPGAGDSEKLFF
cdr3_nt: TGTGCCAGCTCACCACCGGGGGCAGGCGACTCTGAAAAACTGTTTTTT

v_call: TRBV5-1
j_call: TRBJ2-5
d_call: TRBD2
clone_size: .
cdr3_aa: CASSLGLAVQETQYF
cdr3_nt: TGCGCCAGCAGCTTGGGACTAGCGGTACAAGAGACCCAGTACTTC

v_call: TRBV6-1
j_call: TRBJ2-7
d_call: TRBD1
clone_size: .
cdr3_aa: CASSVGQGSYEQYF
cdr3_nt: TGTGCCAGCAGTGTGGGACAGGGCTCCTACGAGCAGTACTTC

v_call: TRBV9
j_call: TRBJ1-1
d_call: TRBD1
clone_size: .
cdr3_aa: CASSERDRANTEAFF
cdr3_nt: TGTGCCAGCAGCGAGAGGGACAGGGCGAACACTGAAGCTTTCTTT

v_call: TRBV11-2
j_call: TRBJ2-1
d_call: TRBD2
clone_size: .
cdr3_aa: CASSAWWGTSGKTNEQFF
cdr3_nt: TGTGCCAGCAGCGCGTGGTGGGGAACTAGCGGGAAGACCAATGAGCAGTTCTTC

v_call: TRBV7-2
j_call: TRBJ2-2
d_call: .
clone_size: .
cdr3_aa: CASSLLQGTGELFF
cdr3_nt: TGTGCCAGCAGCCTTCTACAGGGCACCGGGGAGCTGTTTTTT

v_call: TRBV7-2
j_call: TRBJ1-5
d_call: .
clone_size: .
cdr3_aa: CASSFNSNQPQHF
cdr3_nt: TGTGCCAGCAGCTTTAATAGCAATCAGCCCCAGCATTTT

v_call: TRBV4-2
j_call: TRBJ2-3
d_call: .
clone_size: .
cdr3_aa: CASSQDNAGTDTQYF
cdr3_nt: TGTGCCAGCAGCCAAGATAACGCAGGCACAGATACGCAGTATTTT

v_call: TRBV5-6
j_call: TRBJ2-7
d_call: .
clone_size: .
cdr3_aa: CASSLVGQPYEQYF
cdr3_nt: TGTGCCAGCAGCTTGGTTGGACAGCCCTACGAGCAGTACTTC

v_call: TRBV4-1
j_call: TRBJ1-4
d_call: .
clone_size: .
cdr3_aa: CASSQVLDSFEKLFF
cdr3_nt: TGCGCCAGCAGCCAAGTCTTGGACTCTTTCGAAAAACTGTTTTTT

v_call: TRBV6-4
j_call: TRBJ2-7
d_call: TRBD1
clone_size: .
cdr3_aa: CASKRQGSLSYF
cdr3_nt: TGTGCCAGCAAGCGACAGGGGAGCTTGTCCTACTTC

v_call: TRBV28
j_call: TRBJ1-5
d_call: .
clone_size: .
cdr3_aa: CASSEQVLSNQPQHF
cdr3_nt: TGTGCCAGCAGCGAACAGGTTCTTAGCAATCAGCCCCAGCATTTT

v_call: TRBV5-1
j_call: TRBJ1-4
d_call: .
clone_size: .
cdr3_aa: CASSPTATNEKLFF
cdr3_nt: TGCGCCAGCAGCCCGACAGCAACTAATGAAAAACTGTTTTTT

v_call: TRBV7-6
j_call: TRBJ1-3
d_call: TRBD1
clone_size: .
cdr3_aa: CASSLTHRGPGNTIYF
cdr3_nt: TGTGCCAGCAGCTTAACTCACAGGGGTCCCGGAAACACCATATATTTT

v_call: TRBV9
j_call: TRBJ2-3
d_call: TRBD1
clone_size: .
cdr3_aa: CASRRQGGTDTQYF
cdr3_nt: TGTGCCAGCAGACGACAGGGAGGCACAGATACGCAGTATTTT

v_call: TRBV27
j_call: TRBJ1-5
d_call: TRBD1
clone_size: .
cdr3_aa: CASSSGQVSNQPQHF
cdr3_nt: TGTGCCAGCAGTTCCGGACAGGTTAGCAATCAGCCCCAGCATTTT

v_call: TRBV6-5
j_call: TRBJ1-4
d_call: .
clone_size: .
cdr3_aa: CASSYSRQTNEKLFF
cdr3_nt: TGTGCCAGCAGTTACTCGAGGCAGACTAATGAAAAACTGTTTTTT

v_call: TRBV29-1
j_call: TRBJ1-1
d_call: TRBD1
clone_size: .
cdr3_aa: CSVVPAGQASWGAFF
cdr3_nt: TGCAGCGTTGTTCCGGCAGGACAGGCGAGTTGGGGAGCTTTCTTT

v_call: TRBV30
j_call: TRBJ2-6
d_call: .
clone_size: .
cdr3_aa: CAWSGGSKGANVLTF
cdr3_nt: TGTGCCTGGAGTGGCGGGTCTAAAGGGGCCAACGTCCTGACTTTC

v_call: TRBV5-1
j_call: TRBJ2-3
d_call: TRBD2
clone_size: once
cdr3_aa: CASSQTGTSGTDTQYF
cdr3_nt: TGCGCCAGCAGCCAGACAGGGACTAGCGGGACAGATACGCAGTATTTT

v_call: TRBV6-1
j_call: TRBJ2-4
d_call: .
clone_size: .
cdr3_aa: CASRRFGVNIQYF
cdr3_nt: TGTGCCAGCAGGAGGTTCGGGGTTAACATTCAGTACTTC

v_call: TRBV9
j_call: TRBJ1-1
d_call: TRBD1
clone_size: .
cdr3_aa: CASSDGTARNTEAFF
cdr3_nt: TGTGCCAGCAGCGACGGGACAGCCCGGAACACTGAAGCTTTCTTT

v_call: TRBV6-5
j_call: TRBJ2-1
d_call: TRBD2
clone_size: .
cdr3_aa: CASSYFLAGEQFF
cdr3_nt: TGTGCCAGCAGTTACTTCCTAGCGGGGGAGCAGTTCTTC

v_call: TRBV16
j_call: TRBJ2-5
d_call: .
clone_size: .
cdr3_aa: CASSQGSGGTQYF
cdr3_nt: TGTGCCAGCAGCCAGGGCTCCGGGGGGACCCAGTACTTC

v_call: TRBV19
j_call: TRBJ1-2
d_call: TRBD1
clone_size: .
cdr3_aa: CASSSGGTQGAYGYTF
cdr3_nt: TGTGCCAGTAGTAGCGGGGGCACACAGGGGGCGTATGGCTACACCTTC

v_call: TRBV5-8
j_call: TRBJ2-5
d_call: .
clone_size: .
cdr3_aa: CASNGGTVTGGQETQYF
cdr3_nt: TGTGCCAGCAACGGAGGGACAGTGACCGGGGGCCAAGAGACCCAGTACTTC

v_call: TRBV18
j_call: TRBJ2-1
d_call: TRBD2
clone_size: .
cdr3_aa: CASSPLAGDEFF
cdr3_nt: TGTGCCAGCTCACCTCTAGCGGGCGATGAGTTCTTC

v_call: TRBV6-1
j_call: TRBJ1-4
d_call: .
clone_size: .
cdr3_aa: CASRSDRNNEKLFF
cdr3_nt: TGTGCCAGCAGGTCGGACAGAAATAATGAAAAACTGTTTTTT

v_call: TRBV5-4
j_call: TRBJ2-3
d_call: TRBD2
clone_size: .
cdr3_aa: CASSFALGLAGAVSTDTQYF
cdr3_nt: TGTGCCAGCAGCTTTGCCCTGGGACTAGCGGGGGCGGTTAGCACAGATACGCAGTATTTT

v_call: TRBV7-6
j_call: TRBJ2-2
d_call: .
clone_size: .
cdr3_aa: CASSLRGRGPTGELFF
cdr3_nt: TGTGCCAGCAGCTTGCGGGGGCGGGGGCCCACCGGGGAGCTGTTTTTT

v_call: TRBV9
j_call: TRBJ1-1
d_call: TRBD1
clone_size: .
cdr3_aa: CASSGAGGWTEAFF
cdr3_nt: TGTGCCAGCAGCGGAGCAGGGGGCTGGACTGAAGCTTTCTTT

v_call: TRBV18
j_call: TRBJ1-5
d_call: .
clone_size: .
cdr3_aa: CASSAGGKAQHF
cdr3_nt: TGTGCCAGCTCAGCGGGAGGGAAGGCCCAGCATTTT